The rows below give T cell receptor beta chains drawn from one sample of a study of blood T cell repertoires in COVID-19. TCRdb's copy holds only in-frame clones and misses some; the assay was immunoSEQ multiplex PCR. The profile shows roughly 250,000 clones, approximately 85% of them singletons. The specimen sequenced was PBMCs or T cells enriched from blood (not recorded which). The receptor set was obtained from a woman aged 30 to 39 who had recovered from COVID-19. Each CDR3 is given with its conserved first and last residue. A D gene is named only where the DNA matches it firmly. Clone size is not always given. Where it is, it says once, few, many or a class for expanded clones.

V	size	D	length	J	DNA	CDR3
TRBV4-1	.	.	14	TRBJ1-1	TGCGCCAGCAGCCAAGGTTGGCAGAACACTGAAGCTTTCTTT	CASSQGWQNTEAFF
TRBV12-3/TRBV12-4	once	.	12	TRBJ1-3	TGTGCCAGCAGTTCGGTCGGAAACACCATATATTTT	CASSSVGNTIYF
TRBV5-1	.	.	13	TRBJ2-1	TGCGCCAGCAGCTCCGGGGTCCAGAGTGAGCAGTTCTTC	CASSSGVQSEQFF
TRBV5-8	.	TRBD1	18	TRBJ1-1	TGTGCCAGCAGCTTTTGGACAGGGGGGTTTGAACCAACCCCTGAAGCTTTCTTT	CASSFWTGGFEPTPEAFF
TRBV10-3	.	TRBD2	16	TRBJ2-1	TGTGCCATCAGTGAGGTGGGGACTAGCGGGGGGCGCGAGGAGTTCTTC	CAISEVGTSGGREEFF
TRBV7-9	.	TRBD1	15	TRBJ2-7	TGTGCCAGCAGCTGGCGACAGGGTGGTTCCTACGAGCAGTACTTC	CASSWRQGGSYEQYF
TRBV6-5	.	TRBD1	15	TRBJ2-3	TGTGCCAGCCATAGGGGGCGGGCGGTCACAGATACGCAGTATTTT	CASHRGRAVTDTQYF
TRBV2	.	TRBD1	15	TRBJ1-1	TGTGCCAGCAGAGTTATACCGACAGGGAACATTGAAGCTTTCTTT	CASRVIPTGNIEAFF
TRBV6-5	.	.	11	TRBJ2-7	TGTGCCAGCGACTCTCTGGGCGAGCAGTACTTC	CASDSLGEQYF
TRBV2	.	.	12	TRBJ2-4	TGTGCCAGCAGTGAACAGTCAAACATTCAGTACTTC	CASSEQSNIQYF
TRBV11-2	.	.	15	TRBJ1-6	TGTGCCAGCAGCTTAGTTGTTTCTGATAATTCACCCCTCCACTTT	CASSLVVSDNSPLHF
TRBV14	.	.	12	TRBJ1-1	TGTGCCAGCAGCCAAGATCGAGGGAACGCTTTCTTT	CASSQDRGNAFF
TRBV30	.	TRBD2	14	TRBJ2-7	TGTGCCTGGAGTCCCACCGCTCTGGGGGGGGAGCAGTACTTC	CAWSPTALGGEQYF
TRBV5-1	.	.	13	TRBJ1-6	TGCGCCAGCAGCTTGAACAGGGAATCACCCCTCCACTTT	CASSLNRESPLHF
TRBV5-1	.	TRBD1	14	TRBJ2-1	TGCGCCAGCAGCTTGGGACAGGGGGCGACTGAGCAGTTCTTC	CASSLGQGATEQFF
TRBV2	.	.	14	TRBJ1-6	TGTGCCAGCAACCCGAGAGAGGGCTCTTCACCCCTCCACTTT	CASNPREGSSPLHF
TRBV13	.	.	13	TRBJ1-1	TGTGCCAGCAGCTCACAGGGGAACACTGAAGCTTTCTTT	CASSSQGNTEAFF
TRBV10-3	.	.	15	TRBJ1-1	TGTGCCATCAGTGAGTCTGAGGCCGGGAACACTGAAGCTTTCTTT	CAISESEAGNTEAFF
TRBV24-1	once	.	13	TRBJ2-7	TGTGCCACCAGTGCAGACGCCTCGGAGGAGCAGTACTTC	CATSADASEEQYF
TRBV5-4	.	TRBD1	15	TRBJ2-7	TGTGCCAGCAGCTTGGGAGCAGGGGGCGTTTCCGAGCAGTACTTC	CASSLGAGGVSEQYF
TRBV5-1	.	.	16	TRBJ1-1	TGCGCCAGCAGCTTCCTTACGACAGGTTTGAACACTGAAGCTTTCTTT	CASSFLTTGLNTEAFF
TRBV21-1	.	.	17	TRBJ2-2	TGTGCCAGCAGCAAAGCAGGATGTGAGGGGGCGAGCGGGGAGCTGTTTTTT	CASSKAGCEGASGELFF
TRBV11-2	.	TRBD1	15	TRBJ2-3	TGTGCCAGCAGCGACGGGACAGGATACACAGATACGCAGTATTTT	CASSDGTGYTDTQYF
TRBV11-2	.	TRBD2	16	TRBJ2-1	TGTGCCAGCAGCTTAGGGGGACTAGCGGGCATCAATGAGCAGTTCTTC	CASSLGGLAGINEQFF
TRBV7-3	.	.	17	TRBJ2-5	TGTGCCAGCAGCTTGCTTCCGGCTAGCGACGGTACAGAGACCCAGTACTTC	CASSLLPASDGTETQYF
TRBV18	.	TRBD1	16	TRBJ2-7	TGTGCCAGCTCACCTCAGTCCCGGACAGGGATCTACGAGCAGTACTTC	CASSPQSRTGIYEQYF
TRBV6-5	once	TRBD1	15	TRBJ1-2	TGTGCCAGCAGCCCCCGGGACAGGACTTACTATGGCTACACCTTC	CASSPRDRTYYGYTF
TRBV28	.	TRBD2	17	TRBJ2-7	TGTGCCAGCAGTTTTGGGTTCTCGGGAGGGCGAAACGGGGAGCAGTACTTC	CASSFGFSGGRNGEQYF
TRBV6-4	few	.	13	TRBJ1-1	TGTGCCAGCAGTGAGGGAGAAAACACTGAAGCTTTCTTT	CASSEGENTEAFF
TRBV18	.	.	14	TRBJ1-1	TGTGCCAGCTCACCCCTAACAGGTGGCACTGAAGCTTTCTTT	CASSPLTGGTEAFF
TRBV7-9	few	TRBD1	13	TRBJ2-2	TGTGCCAGGGGACAGGTGAACACCGGGGAGCTGTTTTTT	CARGQVNTGELFF
TRBV11-2	.	TRBD1	13	TRBJ1-5	TGTGCCAGCAGCGCTGACAGGGGGGGGCCCCAGCATTTT	CASSADRGGPQHF
TRBV29-1	.	TRBD1	12	TRBJ1-1	TGCAGCGGCGCGGACAGGTTCACTGAAGCTTTCTTT	CSGADRFTEAFF
TRBV24-1	.	.	16	TRBJ2-1	TGTGCCACCAGTGATAGGTCAGGGGGGCCCTACAATGAGCAGTTCTTC	CATSDRSGGPYNEQFF
TRBV6-1	.	.	16	TRBJ2-3	TGTGCCAGCAGTGGCGGCGGTCCGAGCTTGACAGATACGCAGTATTTT	CASSGGGPSLTDTQYF
TRBV10-2	.	TRBD1	15	TRBJ2-7	TGCGCCAGCAGTGGGGGACAGGCGAGGGCCTACGAGCAGTACTTC	CASSGGQARAYEQYF
TRBV7-3	.	TRBD1	16	TRBJ2-1	TGTGCCAGCAGCGCACTGACAGGGGGTCGTGGCAATGAGCAGTTCTTC	CASSALTGGRGNEQFF
TRBV19	once	.	13	TRBJ2-7	TGTGCCAGTAGTATAGACAGGGACTACGAGCAGTACTTC	CASSIDRDYEQYF
TRBV4-1	.	TRBD1	16	TRBJ2-5	TGCGCCAGCAGCCAGAGCCCGGGACAGGGATTAGAGACCCAGTACTTC	CASSQSPGQGLETQYF
TRBV25-1	.	TRBD1	18	TRBJ1-5	TGTGCCAGCAGTGAATACAAGGACAGGTGGTCAATCGATCAGCCCCAGCATTTT	CASSEYKDRWSIDQPQHF
TRBV18	.	TRBD1	18	TRBJ1-2	TGTGCCAGCTCACCACCGGTGGGACAGGGGGACGCTAACTATGGCTACACCTTC	CASSPPVGQGDANYGYTF